The 6 T cell receptor beta chains below come from one sample, sequenced in a study of blood T cell repertoires in COVID-19. The assay was immunoSEQ multiplex PCR, and TCRdb's table has in-frame clones only and misses some. The data hold about 200,000 clones, with approximately 88% observed a single time. Sequenced sample: peripheral blood. The origin of the receptors is a middle-aged man with acute or convalescent COVID-19.

This chain connects TRBV30 to TRBJ1-3, with 10 bases fitting TRBD1. Germline V CDR1 and CDR2: GTSNPN, SVGIG (reference sequence). The V segment lost 7 bases and the J segment 4 bases; nucleotides outside the gene matches: 10. The CDR3 loop spans 15 amino acids. CDR3 nucleotide sequence: TGTGCCTTCTTCAGGGACAGGGGTTACGGAAACACCATATATTTT. Translation gives CAFFRDRGYGNTIYF.

This chain connects TRBV2 to TRBJ1-5; D ambiguous. Germline values: CDR1 SNHLY, CDR2 FYNNEI. Deletions cut 0 bases from V and 2 bases from J, with 14 bases between. The CDR3 has 17 residues. The CDR3 spells CASSEALVGVGNQPQHF. CDR3 nucleotides: TGTGCCAGCAGTGAAGCGCTTGTGGGAGTGGGCAATCAGCCCCAGCATTTT.

The table lists this clone with a count of one. V gene TRBV7-9 combines with J gene TRBJ2-2, with D possibly TRBD1 on 5 matching bases. Trimming left V 5 bases short and J 6 bases short, with 19 bases between. From germline, CDR1 is SEHNR and CDR2 FQNEAQ (reference sequence). This CDR3 is 16 amino acids long. The CDR3 region is CASSPRGNSRSGELFF. The CDR3 DNA sequence: TGTGCCAGCAGCCCAAGGGGTAACAGCCGGTCCGGGGAGCTGTTTTTT.

The CDR3 sequence is CASSLSPGMATEAFF. DNA of the CDR3: TGCGCCAGCAGCTTGTCGCCAGGTATGGCCACTGAAGCTTTCTTT. The genes are TRBV5-1 and TRBJ1-1; D is uncertain. The germline gives CDR1 SGHRS, CDR2 YFSETQ. V was cut by 1 base and J by 4 bases, with 14 bases left in between. This CDR3 is 15 amino acids long. The variable domain in full, completed from reference TRBV5-1 and TRBJ1-1, reads KAGVTQTPRYLIKTRGQQVTLSCSPISGHRSVSWYQQTPGQGLQFLFEYFSETQRNKGNFPGRFSGRQFSNSRSEMNVSTLELGDSALYLCASSLSPGMATEAFFGQGTRLTVV.

The chain links TRBV13 to TRBJ2-5; 10 bases fit TRBD1. CDR3 length: 15 residues. Looked up from germline, CDR1 is PRHDT and CDR2 is FYEKMQ (reference sequence). V trimming: 5 bases; J trimming: 2 bases; junction bases outside the gene matches: 5. Here the CDR3 reads CASSMTGGLQETQYF. CDR3 sequence (DNA): TGTGCCAGCAGCATGACAGGGGGCCTACAAGAGACCCAGTACTTC.

This sequence joins TRBV11-2 and TRBJ1-4, with 7 positions matching TRBD1. With V trimmed by 6 bases and J by 5 bases, 9 bases remained unmatched. The germline V gene has CDR1 SGHAT and CDR2 FQNNGV. This CDR3 region has 15 residues. The CDR3 region is CASRSQSGQNEKLFF. The CDR3, as DNA: TGTGCCAGCAGGTCCCAGTCGGGACAGAATGAAAAACTGTTTTTT.